This T cell receptor (beta chain) comes out of a study of OX40 agonist ivuxolimab in advanced cancers. In the study overall: Patients' therapy was ivuxolimab, an antibody that acts as an agonist of OX40 (CD134).

The CDR3 totals 14 residues. Germline V lookup: CDR1 SGHVS, CDR2 FQNEAQ. V lost 1 base and J lost 4, with 10 bases in between. Sequencing used immunoSEQ multiplex PCR; TCRdb keeps in-frame clones, though not all of them. The data show around 89,000 clones, roughly 88% seen once. Sequencing was performed on CD4+ or CD8+ T cells sorted from blood, taken in a trial of the OX40 agonist ivuxolimab. This receptor was taken from an adult with an advanced solid tumor such as melanoma, head and neck, liver or kidney cancer. V and J are TRBV7-8 and TRBJ1-2, with no clear D. The DNA for the CDR3 is TGTGCCAGCAGCTTAGAGGCAGAGTTCTATGGCTACACCTTC. Protein sequence: CASSLEAEFYGYTF.